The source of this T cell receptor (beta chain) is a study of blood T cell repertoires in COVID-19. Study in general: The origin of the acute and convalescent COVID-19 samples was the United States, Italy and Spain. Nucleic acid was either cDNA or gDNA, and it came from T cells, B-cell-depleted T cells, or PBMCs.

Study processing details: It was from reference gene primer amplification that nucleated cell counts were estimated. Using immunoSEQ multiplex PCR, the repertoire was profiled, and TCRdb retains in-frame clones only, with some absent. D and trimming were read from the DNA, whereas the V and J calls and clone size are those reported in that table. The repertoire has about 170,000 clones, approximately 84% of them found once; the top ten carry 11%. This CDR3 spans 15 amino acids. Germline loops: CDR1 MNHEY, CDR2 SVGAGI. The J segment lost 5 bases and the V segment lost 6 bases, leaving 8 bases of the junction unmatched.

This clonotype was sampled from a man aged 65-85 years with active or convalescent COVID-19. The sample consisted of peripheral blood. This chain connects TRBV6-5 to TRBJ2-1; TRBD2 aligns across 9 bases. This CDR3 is CASSPRTSANNEQFF. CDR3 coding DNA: TGTGCCAGCAGCCCAAGGACTAGCGCAAACAATGAGCAGTTCTTC.